The rows below give T cell receptor beta chains drawn from one sample of a study of blood T cell repertoires in COVID-19. Clones were sequenced by immunoSEQ multiplex PCR, and TCRdb holds only the in-frame ones, with some missing. The table shows just over 300,000 clones, with 85% to 90% occurring only once. What was sequenced was PBMCs or T cells enriched from blood (not recorded which). These receptors were collected from a man younger than 45 who had recovered from COVID-19. Both conserved end residues are part of each CDR3. D genes are given only for firm matches. Size is omitted from some rows. Given values are once, few, many or a class for expanded clones.

abundance: NA
d_gene: TRBD1
j_gene: TRBJ2-7
v_gene: TRBV2
CDR3nt: TGTGCCAGCGGCCATGGGACAGGGGGCAACGAGCAGTACTTC
CDR3aa: CASGHGTGGNEQYF

abundance: NA
d_gene: NA
j_gene: TRBJ2-2
v_gene: TRBV28
CDR3nt: TGTGCCAGCAGCCTCAACACCGGGGAGCTGTTTTTT
CDR3aa: CASSLNTGELFF

abundance: NA
d_gene: NA
j_gene: TRBJ1-1
v_gene: TRBV5-6
CDR3nt: TGTGCCAGCATCCCGGCCCCGGGTGAAACTGAAGCTTTCTTT
CDR3aa: CASIPAPGETEAFF

abundance: NA
d_gene: TRBD1
j_gene: TRBJ1-5
v_gene: TRBV24-1
CDR3nt: TGTGCCACCAGTGATATGGGACAGGTCAATCAGCCCCAGCATTTT
CDR3aa: CATSDMGQVNQPQHF

abundance: NA
d_gene: NA
j_gene: TRBJ2-7
v_gene: TRBV11-3
CDR3nt: TGTGCCAGCAGCCCCGGACCGGGGAGGGAGCAGTACTTC
CDR3aa: CASSPGPGREQYF

abundance: few
d_gene: NA
j_gene: TRBJ1-5
v_gene: TRBV18
CDR3nt: TGTGCCAGCTCACCATCTGGACTGCGGAACAATCAGCCCCAGCATTTT
CDR3aa: CASSPSGLRNNQPQHF

abundance: once
d_gene: TRBD1
j_gene: TRBJ2-5
v_gene: TRBV27
CDR3nt: TGTGCCAGCAGACGACAGGGGGCAGGTTTGGAGACCCAGTACTTC
CDR3aa: CASRRQGAGLETQYF

abundance: few
d_gene: NA
j_gene: TRBJ1-5
v_gene: TRBV6-5
CDR3nt: TGTGCCAGCAGTTACTCGATTAGCGCCGGGGAACAGCCCCAGCATTTT
CDR3aa: CASSYSISAGEQPQHF

abundance: NA
d_gene: TRBD1
j_gene: TRBJ1-4
v_gene: TRBV7-9
CDR3nt: TGTGCCAGCAGCTCACAGGGGGGATCTAATGAAAAACTGTTTTTT
CDR3aa: CASSSQGGSNEKLFF

abundance: NA
d_gene: TRBD2
j_gene: TRBJ2-3
v_gene: TRBV24-1
CDR3nt: TGTGCCACCAGTGAACGCACTAGCGGGAGTTGGGATACGCAGTATTTT
CDR3aa: CATSERTSGSWDTQYF

abundance: NA
d_gene: TRBD1
j_gene: TRBJ1-5
v_gene: TRBV28
CDR3nt: TGTGCCAGCAGTTCCGAACAGGGGACTTATAGCAATCAGCCCCAGCATTTT
CDR3aa: CASSSEQGTYSNQPQHF

abundance: NA
d_gene: TRBD1
j_gene: TRBJ2-2
v_gene: TRBV27
CDR3nt: TGTGCCAGCAGTCAAACAGGGGGCGCCGGGGCCGGGGAGCTGTTTTTT
CDR3aa: CASSQTGGAGAGELFF

abundance: NA
d_gene: NA
j_gene: TRBJ1-2
v_gene: TRBV6-5
CDR3nt: TGTGCCAGCAGTTATCAGGAGGGAGGCTACACCTTC
CDR3aa: CASSYQEGGYTF

abundance: NA
d_gene: NA
j_gene: TRBJ2-7
v_gene: TRBV12-3/TRBV12-4
CDR3nt: TGTGCCAGCAGTCCCGGTATCGAGCAGTACTTC
CDR3aa: CASSPGIEQYF

abundance: once
d_gene: NA
j_gene: TRBJ2-1
v_gene: TRBV2
CDR3nt: TGTGCCAGCAGTGAGGGGCTAGGAGGGTACAATGAGCAGTTCTTC
CDR3aa: CASSEGLGGYNEQFF

abundance: NA
d_gene: NA
j_gene: TRBJ2-7
v_gene: TRBV6-1
CDR3nt: TGTGCCAGCAGGGAGGACGTGCCCTACGAGCAGTACTTC
CDR3aa: CASREDVPYEQYF

abundance: NA
d_gene: TRBD1
j_gene: TRBJ1-1
v_gene: TRBV24-1
CDR3nt: TGTGCCACCAGTGCGACAGGGCCAGGAGGAACTGAAGCTTTCTTT
CDR3aa: CATSATGPGGTEAFF

abundance: NA
d_gene: TRBD1
j_gene: TRBJ1-1
v_gene: TRBV11-2
CDR3nt: TGTGCCAGCAGCTTAGGGAGGGGACAGAAAATGAACACTGAAGCTTTCTTT
CDR3aa: CASSLGRGQKMNTEAFF

abundance: few
d_gene: TRBD1
j_gene: TRBJ1-4
v_gene: TRBV28
CDR3nt: TGTGCCAGCAGTACCCGACAGGGGTTGAGGGAAAAACTGTTTTTT
CDR3aa: CASSTRQGLREKLFF

abundance: NA
d_gene: NA
j_gene: TRBJ1-1
v_gene: TRBV5-1
CDR3nt: TGCGCCAGCAGCGAACAGATGACAAACACTGAAGCTTTCTTT
CDR3aa: CASSEQMTNTEAFF

abundance: NA
d_gene: TRBD1
j_gene: TRBJ1-2
v_gene: TRBV11-2
CDR3nt: TGTGCCAGCAGCTTAGAGCAGGGGGCGTATGGCTACACCTTC
CDR3aa: CASSLEQGAYGYTF

abundance: NA
d_gene: TRBD2
j_gene: TRBJ2-1
v_gene: TRBV4-1
CDR3nt: TGCGCCAGCAGCCAGGGACTAGCGGGATACAATGAGCAGTTCTTC
CDR3aa: CASSQGLAGYNEQFF

abundance: NA
d_gene: TRBD1
j_gene: TRBJ1-5
v_gene: TRBV6-5
CDR3nt: TGTGCCAGCAGTAAACAGGGGTATCAGCCCCAGCATTTT
CDR3aa: CASSKQGYQPQHF

abundance: NA
d_gene: TRBD1
j_gene: TRBJ1-2
v_gene: TRBV11-3
CDR3nt: TGTGCCAGCAGCTTAGGGGACAGACTCTATGGCTACACCTTC
CDR3aa: CASSLGDRLYGYTF

abundance: few
d_gene: TRBD1
j_gene: TRBJ1-1
v_gene: TRBV19
CDR3nt: TGTGCCAGTAGTATAGCCGGGACAGGGACCCCTGAAGCTTTCTTT
CDR3aa: CASSIAGTGTPEAFF

abundance: NA
d_gene: NA
j_gene: TRBJ1-1
v_gene: TRBV19
CDR3nt: TGTGCCACCTCCCCGTTTGGGCCGTGGACTGAAGCTTTCTTT
CDR3aa: CATSPFGPWTEAFF

abundance: NA
d_gene: NA
j_gene: TRBJ1-6
v_gene: TRBV5-6
CDR3nt: TGTGCCAGCAGCTTGGTACAGGGCAGCTCCTATAATTCACCCCTCCACTTT
CDR3aa: CASSLVQGSSYNSPLHF

abundance: NA
d_gene: NA
j_gene: TRBJ2-7
v_gene: TRBV25-1
CDR3nt: TGTGCCAGCAGCAGGGCCTACGAGCAGTACTTC
CDR3aa: CASSRAYEQYF

abundance: once
d_gene: TRBD1
j_gene: TRBJ2-3
v_gene: TRBV14
CDR3nt: TGTGCCAGCAGCTTAGCCCTGACAGGGTCACATAATACGCAGTATTTT
CDR3aa: CASSLALTGSHNTQYF

abundance: NA
d_gene: NA
j_gene: TRBJ1-2
v_gene: TRBV7-2
CDR3nt: TGTGCCAGCAGCTTAGCCGAGGGAGCTAACTATGGCTACACCTTC
CDR3aa: CASSLAEGANYGYTF

abundance: NA
d_gene: NA
j_gene: TRBJ1-3
v_gene: TRBV7-9
CDR3nt: TGTGCCAGCAGCCCGCCCAGGACAGCGAGTGGAAACACCATATATTTT
CDR3aa: CASSPPRTASGNTIYF

abundance: NA
d_gene: TRBD1
j_gene: TRBJ1-5
v_gene: TRBV10-3
CDR3nt: TGTGCCATCAGTGACCCGGGACAGGTTCAGGGCGGCAATCAGCCCCAGCATTTT
CDR3aa: CAISDPGQVQGGNQPQHF

abundance: NA
d_gene: NA
j_gene: TRBJ2-6
v_gene: TRBV19
CDR3nt: TGTGCCAGTAGTATCCCGGGGGGCACTGGGGCCAACGTCCTGACTTTC
CDR3aa: CASSIPGGTGANVLTF